This TCR beta chain was observed in a study of T-cell memory formation after mild COVID-19. Study-wide results and caveats: Among clones peaking at day 37 in the second wave, SARS-CoV-2 specificity remained unconfirmed. Contracting clones from day 15 to 85 had balanced CD4/CD8; later expanders favoured CD4+.

Each CDR3 protein gets one entry after TCRdb re-called the 5' RACE reads with MiXCR. Here the sample spans 500,000 to 650,000 distinct CDR3 sequences, roughly 22% being singletons. CDR3 length equals 16 residues. V lost 6 bases to trimming and J lost 0 bases, with 14 bases between them. Per germline, CDR1 MNHEY and CDR2 SVGAGI. This clonotype was seen repeatedly, ten times or more. No antigen is known for it. This receptor was taken from an adult woman who had mild COVID-19 (a few samples of this study predate the infection). Cell type and time point are not known. Sequencing input: PBMCs or a T cell subset sorted from them (not recorded which). The chain employs TRBV6-5 and TRBJ2-2; D is ambiguous. CDR3 in amino acids: CASSLDGPTNTGELFF. CDR3 coding DNA: TGTGCCAGCAGCCTAGACGGTCCTACGAACACCGGGGAGCTGTTTTTT.